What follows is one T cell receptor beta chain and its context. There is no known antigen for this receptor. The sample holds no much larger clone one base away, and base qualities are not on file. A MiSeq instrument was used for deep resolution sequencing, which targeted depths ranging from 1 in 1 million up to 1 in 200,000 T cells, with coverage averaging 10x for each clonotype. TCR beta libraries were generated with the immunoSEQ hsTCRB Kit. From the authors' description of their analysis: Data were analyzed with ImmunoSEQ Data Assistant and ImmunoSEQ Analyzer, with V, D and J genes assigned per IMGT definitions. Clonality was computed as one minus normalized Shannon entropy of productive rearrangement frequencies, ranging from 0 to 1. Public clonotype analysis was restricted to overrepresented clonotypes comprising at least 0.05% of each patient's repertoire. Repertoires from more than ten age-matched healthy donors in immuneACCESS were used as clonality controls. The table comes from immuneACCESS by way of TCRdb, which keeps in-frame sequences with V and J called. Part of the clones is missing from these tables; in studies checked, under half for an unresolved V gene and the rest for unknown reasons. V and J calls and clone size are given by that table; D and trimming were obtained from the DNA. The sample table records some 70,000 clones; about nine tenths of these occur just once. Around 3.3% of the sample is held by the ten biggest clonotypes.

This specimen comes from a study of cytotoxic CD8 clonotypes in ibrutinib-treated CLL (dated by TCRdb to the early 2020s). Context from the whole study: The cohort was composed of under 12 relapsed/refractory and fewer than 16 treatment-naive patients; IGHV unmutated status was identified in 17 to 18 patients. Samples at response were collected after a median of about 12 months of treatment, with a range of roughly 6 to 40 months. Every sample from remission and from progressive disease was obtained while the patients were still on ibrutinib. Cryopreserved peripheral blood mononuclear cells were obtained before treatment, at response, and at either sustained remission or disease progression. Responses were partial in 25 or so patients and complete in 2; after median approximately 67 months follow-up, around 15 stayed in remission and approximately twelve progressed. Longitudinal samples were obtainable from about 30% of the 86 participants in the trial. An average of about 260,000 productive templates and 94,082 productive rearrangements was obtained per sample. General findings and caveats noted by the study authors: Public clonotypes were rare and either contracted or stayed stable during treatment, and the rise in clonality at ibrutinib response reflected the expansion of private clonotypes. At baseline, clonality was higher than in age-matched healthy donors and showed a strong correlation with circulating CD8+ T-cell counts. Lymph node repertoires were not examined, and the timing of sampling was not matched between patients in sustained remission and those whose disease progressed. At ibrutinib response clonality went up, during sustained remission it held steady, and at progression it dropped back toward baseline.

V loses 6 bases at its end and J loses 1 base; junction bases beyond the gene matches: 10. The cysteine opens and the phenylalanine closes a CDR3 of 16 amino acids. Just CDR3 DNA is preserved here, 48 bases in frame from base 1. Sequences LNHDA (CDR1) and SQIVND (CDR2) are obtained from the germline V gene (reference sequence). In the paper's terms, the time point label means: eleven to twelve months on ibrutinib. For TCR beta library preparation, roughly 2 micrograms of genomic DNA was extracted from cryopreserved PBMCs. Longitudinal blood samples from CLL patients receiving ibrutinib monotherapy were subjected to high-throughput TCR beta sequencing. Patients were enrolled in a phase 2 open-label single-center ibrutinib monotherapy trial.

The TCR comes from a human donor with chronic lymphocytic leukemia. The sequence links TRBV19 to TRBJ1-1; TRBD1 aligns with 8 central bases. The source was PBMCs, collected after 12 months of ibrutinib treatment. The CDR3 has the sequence CASSPTRGLGNTEAFF. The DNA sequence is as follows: TGTGCCAGTAGCCCCACCAGGGGGCTGGGGAACACTGAAGCTTTCTTT.